The 24 T cell receptor beta chains below come from one sample, sequenced in a study of blood T cell repertoires in COVID-19. Profiling relied on immunoSEQ multiplex PCR, and the TCRdb table lists in-frame clones only, not all of them. This sample has roughly 330,000 clones, with roughly 87% found just once. Material: peripheral blood. The receptors derive from a man aged 25 to 45 with COVID-19, enrolled during active disease.

This clone was recorded only once. This sequence joins TRBV12-3 or TRBV12-4 and TRBJ1-2; possibly TRBD1 for D (5 bases). Trimming pared 4 bases from V and 3 bases from J, leaving 9 bases between. The CDR3 spans 13 residues. CDR3 bases: TGTGCCAGCAGTTGGGGAGGGGACTATGGCTACACCTTC. It encodes CASSWGGDYGYTF.

The rearrangement joins TRBV19 to TRBJ2-7, with TRBD2 as a possible D gene (6 bases). CDR3 length equals 13 residues. Trimming left V 2 bases short and J 5 bases short, with 10 bases between. Per the germline V gene, CDR1 is LNHDA and CDR2 is SQIVND (reference sequence). The CDR3 region has the DNA TGTGCCAGTAGTATAAGGAGGGGCGACGAGCAGTACTTC. The encoded protein is CASSIRRGDEQYF.

The rearrangement uses TRBV7-2 and TRBJ2-1; the match to TRBD2 covers 9 bases. J gave up 8 bases and V 3 bases, and 8 bases lay outside the gene matches. From germline, CDR1 is SGHTA and CDR2 FQGNSA. The CDR3 covers 15 residues. The CDR3 loop is CASSFWRGGKDEQFF. DNA for the CDR3: TGTGCCAGCAGCTTCTGGCGGGGGGGCAAGGATGAGCAGTTCTTC. The full variable domain, completed using reference TRBV7-2 and TRBJ2-1, is GAGVSQSPSNKVTEKGKDVELRCDPISGHTALYWYRQSLGQGLEFLIYFQGNSAPDKSGLPSDRFSAERTGGSVSTLTIQRTQQEDSAVYLCASSFWRGGKDEQFFGPGTRLTVL.

The chain couples TRBV12-5 to TRBJ2-3; 10 nucleotides match TRBD2. This CDR3 is 17 amino acids long. The germline V gene encodes CDR1 LGHNT and CDR2 FRNRAP. Trimming cost V 0 bases and J 4 bases; bases outside gene matches: 7. Here the CDR3 reads CASGLVVKRGGSDTQYF. In DNA form, the CDR3 reads TGTGCTAGTGGTTTGGTGGTTAAGCGGGGGGGATCAGATACGCAGTATTTT.

This clone has just a few counts. The rearrangement links TRBV7-9 to TRBJ2-1; D might be TRBD2 (5 bases). Trimming shortened V by 1 base and J by 4 bases, and 17 bases separated the two germline ends. Germline values: CDR1 SEHNR, CDR2 FQNEAQ (reference sequence). The CDR3 is 17 amino acids. The CDR3 DNA reads TGTGCCAGCAGCTTAGTGCGGGCAGGTCCCATTTACAATGAGCAGTTCTTC. It specifies CASSLVRAGPIYNEQFF. Complete variable domain (other parts from reference TRBV7-9 and TRBJ2-1): DTGVSQNPRHKITKRGQNVTFRCDPISEHNRLYWYRQTLGQGPEFLTYFQNEAQLEKSRLLSDRFSAERPKGSFSTLEIQRTEQGDSAMYLCASSLVRAGPIYNEQFFGPGTRLTVL.

The chain links TRBV27 to TRBJ2-3, with D possibly being TRBD2 (5 bases). The CDR3 is made up of 13 amino acids. Per the germline V gene, CDR1 is MNHEY and CDR2 is SMNVEV (reference sequence). The V and J ends lost 5 bases and 7 bases respectively, with 13 bases between them. The CDR3 protein is CASSPDIANTQYF. CDR3 DNA: TGTGCCAGCAGTCCGGATATAGCGAATACGCAGTATTTT.

This clone showed up just once. The chain combines TRBV28 with TRBJ2-7; weak D call: TRBD1 (6 bases). V was clipped by 3 bases and J by 4 bases, with 13 bases between them. This CDR3 has 14 residues. Germline CDR1 is MDHEN and CDR2 is SYDVKM. The CDR3 DNA follows: TGTGCCAGCAGTTTCTGGACAGAGACTTACGAGCAGTACTTC. Amino acid sequence: CASSFWTETYEQYF.

V and J are TRBV7-8 and TRBJ2-6; 7 nucleotides match TRBD2. J lost 1 base, V lost 5 bases, and 8 bases had no gene match. Germline V gene sequence: CDR1 SGHVS, CDR2 FQNEAQ. The CDR3 is 17 amino acids. The CDR3 here is CASSTRGERSGANVLTF. DNA of the CDR3: TGTGCCAGCAGCACCCGGGGGGAGAGATCTGGGGCCAACGTCCTGACTTTC.

The CDR3 reads CASSEPVRGSYNSPLHF. For the CDR3, the DNA is TGTGCCAGCAGTGAACCTGTCAGGGGCTCCTATAATTCACCCCTCCACTTT. This chain links TRBV6-1 with TRBJ1-6, with D perhaps matching TRBD1 (6 bases). Trimming cost V 2 bases and J 0 bases, with 11 bases left between them. The CDR3 has 17 amino acids. Germline loops: CDR1 MNHNS, CDR2 SASEGT.

This sequence joins TRBV24-1 and TRBJ2-5; 7 bases map to TRBD1. The CDR3 is made up of 17 amino acids. Trimming at V came to 0 bases and at J to 1 base, leaving 7 bases not matched to a gene. The germline gives CDR1 KGHDR, CDR2 SFDVKD. The CDR3 bases are TGTGCCACCAGTGATTTGCCTGACCGGGACAGCCAAGAGACCCAGTACTTC. This gives the protein CATSDLPDRDSQETQYF.

The table lists this clone with a count of one. CDR3 in DNA: TGCAGCGTTGACGGGGGTAGTGCAACTAATGAAAAACTGTTTTTT. It is translated as CSVDGGSATNEKLFF. The chain links TRBV29-1 to TRBJ1-4, with a tentative D call TRBD1 (5 bases). The CDR3 is 15 amino acids. Trimming pared 3 bases from V and 0 bases from J, leaving 11 bases between. Germline V lookup: CDR1 SQVTM, CDR2 ANQGSEA.

The chain recombines TRBV3-1 (or the pseudogene TRBV3-2) with TRBJ2-3; no firm D call. CDR3 length: 12 amino acids. CDR1 is LGHDT, CDR2 YNNKEL, per germline (reference sequence). V shed 2 bases and J shed 4 bases, with 4 bases lying between them. Here the CDR3 DNA reads TGTGCCAGCAGCCAAAGCTCAGATACGCAGTATTTT. Its protein product is CASSQSSDTQYF.

The genes are TRBV7-2 and TRBJ1-1; no firm D call. The germline CDR1 and CDR2 sequences are SGHTA and FQGNSA. Trimming removed 5 bases from V and 8 bases from J, with 12 bases in between. The CDR3 covers 12 residues. The CDR3 bases are TGTGCCAGCAGCCCCCGGGTGGCAGAAGCTTTCTTT. Its translation: CASSPRVAEAFF. Full variable domain (missing parts from reference TRBV7-2 and TRBJ1-1): GAGVSQSPSNKVTEKGKDVELRCDPISGHTALYWYRQSLGQGLEFLIYFQGNSAPDKSGLPSDRFSAERTGGSVSTLTIQRTQQEDSAVYLCASSPRVAEAFFGQGTRLTVV.

The rearrangement links TRBV6-5 to TRBJ2-7, with 9 bases that match TRBD2. Losses at the gene ends were 6 bases for V and 2 bases for J; bases not matched to a gene: 2. Looked up from germline, CDR1 is MNHEY and CDR2 is SVGAGI. This CDR3 contains 13 residues. CDR3 in amino acids: CASRTSGPYEQYF. The CDR3 DNA follows: TGTGCCAGCAGGACTAGCGGACCCTACGAGCAGTACTTC.

The rearrangement links TRBV14 to TRBJ2-3; D remains unclear. The germline V gene has CDR1 SGHDN and CDR2 FVKESK. V gave up 1 base and J gave up 6 bases, with 8 bases separating them. This CDR3 region has 13 residues. CDR3 amino acids: CASSQGPRDTQYF. The DNA of the CDR3 is TGTGCCAGCAGCCAAGGCCCCCGGGATACGCAGTATTTT.

The chain joins TRBV2 to TRBJ2-7; D unresolved. Per germline, CDR1 SNHLY and CDR2 FYNNEI. CDR3 size: 14 residues. Trimming pared 3 bases from V and 2 bases from J, leaving 11 bases between. The CDR3 sequence: CASSDLASPYEQYF. CDR3 coding DNA: TGTGCCAGCAGTGATTTAGCCAGTCCCTACGAGCAGTACTTC. Full variable domain (remainder filled in from reference TRBV2 and TRBJ2-7): EPEVTQTPSHQVTQMGQEVILRCVPISNHLYFYWYRQILGQKVEFLVSFYNNEISEKSEIFDDQFSVERPDGSNFTLKIRSTKLEDSAMYFCASSDLASPYEQYFGPGTRLTVT.

The chain employs TRBV19 and TRBJ2-1; possibly TRBD2 for D (5 bases). Germline V gene sequence: CDR1 LNHDA, CDR2 SQIVND (reference sequence). The CDR3 extends over 13 amino acids. The V and J ends lost 7 bases and 9 bases respectively, with 16 bases between them. The CDR3: CASNPKSGGEQFF. In DNA, the CDR3 is TGTGCCAGTAACCCAAAAAGCGGAGGTGAGCAGTTCTTC.

V usage is TRBV10-3 and J usage is TRBJ2-1, with 7 positions matching TRBD2. The CDR3 loop spans 15 amino acids. Looked up from germline, CDR1 is ENHRY and CDR2 is SYGVKD. Germline trimming cut 0 bases from V and 13 bases from J; bases unmatched to any gene: 12. CDR3 nucleotide sequence: TGTGCCATCAGTGAGTCGCCCAGGGAGGGAGAGGAACAGTTCTTC. This sequence encodes CAISESPREGEEQFF.

V and J are TRBV5-5 and TRBJ2-1; 9 bases line up with TRBD1. In germline, CDR1 is SGHKS, CDR2 YYEKEE (reference sequence). With V trimmed by 6 bases and J by 7 bases, 14 bases remained unmatched. This CDR3 is built from 16 residues. This chain's CDR3 is CASILITDRGGNEQFF. The CDR3, as DNA: TGTGCCAGCATCCTTATTACGGACAGGGGAGGAAATGAGCAGTTCTTC.

This rearrangement joins TRBV6-4 to TRBJ2-7; no reliable D call. V lost 0 bases to trimming and J lost 2 bases, with 14 bases between them. There are 16 residues in the CDR3. CDR1 and CDR2 (germline): MRHNA, SNTAGT. This chain's CDR3 is CASSDSMNIPPYEQYF. The CDR3 bases are TGTGCCAGCAGTGACTCGATGAACATCCCTCCCTACGAGCAGTACTTC.

J is TRBJ2-5 and V is TRBV11-2; tentative D call: TRBD2 (5 bases). V was trimmed by 3 bases and J by 5 bases, leaving 19 bases between them. The germline CDR1 and CDR2 sequences are SGHAT and FQNNGV. CDR3 size: 16 residues. CDR3 sequence: CASSFLKGLSGETQYF. CDR3 nucleotide sequence: TGTGCCAGCAGCTTCCTCAAGGGTCTTTCGGGGGAGACCCAGTACTTC.

The V call is TRBV6-1, the J call TRBJ1-1; a possible D gene is TRBD1 (6 bases). The germline V and J ends were trimmed by 2 bases and 9 bases, with 19 bases remaining between them. The CDR3 spans 15 residues. Germline CDR1 and CDR2: MNHNS and SASEGT. The DNA for the CDR3 is TGTGCCAGCAGTGAAACGGGGAGGGGGGCGAGGCAAGCTTTCTTT. This encodes CASSETGRGARQAFF.

V is TRBV6-1 and J is TRBJ2-5; 11 bases are shared with TRBD2. Germline V lookup: CDR1 MNHNS, CDR2 SASEGT. The CDR3 runs 16 residues. Germline trimming cut 3 bases from V and 5 bases from J; bases unmatched to any gene: 8. CDR3 nucleotide sequence: TGTGCCAGCAGTGAGGGGACTAGCGGCATAATTGAGACCCAGTACTTC. Protein product: CASSEGTSGIIETQYF.

This chain joins TRBV4-3 and TRBJ2-7; maybe TRBD1 (5 bases). Germline values: CDR1 LGHNA, CDR2 YSLEER. The germline V and J ends were trimmed by 0 bases and 0 bases, with 12 bases remaining between them. The CDR3 contains 16 residues. The CDR3 spells CASSQDGQGSSYEQYF. CDR3 nucleotides: TGCGCCAGCAGCCAAGATGGGCAGGGCAGCTCCTACGAGCAGTACTTC.